This TCR beta chain originates from a study of blood T cell repertoires in COVID-19. Study-level information: From T cells, B-cell-depleted T cells, or PBMCs came the material, which was cDNA or gDNA.

Original processing methods: Amplification from reference gene primers served as the basis for estimated nucleated cell counts. Profiled with immunoSEQ multiplex PCR; TCRdb holds only in-frame clones, not every one. That table gives V, J and clone size, and the DNA gave D and trimming. The data show about 40,000 clones, about 90% seen once. The source of this sequence is a woman in her 70s with acute or convalescent COVID-19. The sample comprised peripheral blood.

This CDR3 reads CASSREFGEQFF. In nucleotides, the CDR3 is TGCGCCAGTTCGCGGGAGTTCGGGGAGCAGTTCTTC. The chain recombines TRBV5-1 with TRBJ2-1; 7 bases match TRBD2. J was trimmed by 10 bases and V by 8 bases; bases with no gene match: 9. The CDR3 is made up of 12 amino acids. Germline loops: CDR1 SGHRS, CDR2 YFSETQ. Full variable domain (missing parts from reference TRBV5-1 and TRBJ2-1): KAGVTQTPRYLIKTRGQQVTLSCSPISGHRSVSWYQQTPGQGLQFLFEYFSETQRNKGNFPGRFSGRQFSNSRSEMNVSTLELGDSALYLCASSREFGEQFFGPGTRLTVL.